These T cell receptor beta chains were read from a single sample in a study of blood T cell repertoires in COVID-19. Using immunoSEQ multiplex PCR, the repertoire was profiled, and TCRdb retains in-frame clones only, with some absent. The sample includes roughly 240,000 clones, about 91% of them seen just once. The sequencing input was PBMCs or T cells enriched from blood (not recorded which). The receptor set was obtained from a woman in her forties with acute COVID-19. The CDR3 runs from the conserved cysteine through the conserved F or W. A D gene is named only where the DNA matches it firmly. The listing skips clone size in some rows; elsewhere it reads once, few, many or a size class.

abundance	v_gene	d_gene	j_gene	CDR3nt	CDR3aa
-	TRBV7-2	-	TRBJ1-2	TGTGCCAGCAGCTTAGCCGAGGCAGCTTATGGCTACACCTTC	CASSLAEAAYGYTF
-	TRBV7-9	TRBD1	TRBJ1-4	TGTGCCAGCAACTACAGGGGGGGCGATGAAAAACTGTTTTTT	CASNYRGGDEKLFF
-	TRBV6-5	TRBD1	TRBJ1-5	TGTGCCAGCAGTTACGCCCGGACAGGGGGCAATCAGCCCCAGCATTTT	CASSYARTGGNQPQHF
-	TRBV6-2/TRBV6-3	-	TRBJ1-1	TGTGCCAGCAGCCCCTTGAGCGGGTGGGACACTGAAGCTTTCTTT	CASSPLSGWDTEAFF
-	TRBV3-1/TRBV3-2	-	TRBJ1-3	TGTGCCAGCAGCCGGCCCCAGGGGGGAAACACCATATATTTT	CASSRPQGGNTIYF
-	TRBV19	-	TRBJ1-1	TGTGCCAGTAGTGTTCAGGGGAGGGGCACTGAAGCTTTCTTT	CASSVQGRGTEAFF
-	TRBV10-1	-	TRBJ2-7	TGCGCCAGCAGTGAGTCGAGGAGGGGATTTGGTGGCGAGCAGTACTTC	CASSESRRGFGGEQYF
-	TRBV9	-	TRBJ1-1	TGTGCCAGCAGCGTAGGGCCGATAGGGGACACTGAAGCTTTCTTT	CASSVGPIGDTEAFF
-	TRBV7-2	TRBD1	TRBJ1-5	TGTGCCAGCAGCTTACGACAGGGCGGTCAGCCCCAGCATTTT	CASSLRQGGQPQHF
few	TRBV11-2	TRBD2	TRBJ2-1	TGTGCCAGCAGCTTAGATCGGACTAGCGGGGCCGCGAGCTCCTACAATGAGCAGTTCTTC	CASSLDRTSGAASSYNEQFF
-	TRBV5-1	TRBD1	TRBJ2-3	TGCGCCAGCAGCCCAGGACAGGGTAGAGATACGCAGTATTTT	CASSPGQGRDTQYF
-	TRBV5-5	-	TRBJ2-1	TGTGCCAGCAGCTTGGCAGCAGGTGGTTCCTACAATGAGCAGTTCTTC	CASSLAAGGSYNEQFF
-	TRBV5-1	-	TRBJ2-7	TGCGCCAGCAGCTCGACTGGGGGCCGGTACGAGCAGTACTTC	CASSSTGGRYEQYF
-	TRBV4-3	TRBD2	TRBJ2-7	TGCGCCAGCAGCCGAACCGAGGCAGCGGGGCAGAGCTCCTACGAGCAGTACTTC	CASSRTEAAGQSSYEQYF
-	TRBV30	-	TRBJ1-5	TGTGCCTGGGGAACAGGGAGTGTCAATCAGCCCCAGCATTTT	CAWGTGSVNQPQHF
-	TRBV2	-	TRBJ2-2	TGTGCCAGCAGTGAAGCGGGCGTAGGAGGGGAGCTGTTTTTT	CASSEAGVGGELFF
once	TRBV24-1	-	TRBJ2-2	TGTGCCACCAGATCTGTTAACGGGGAGCTGTTTTTT	CATRSVNGELFF
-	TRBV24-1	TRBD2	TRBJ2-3	TGTGCCACCAGTGACCGGGTAGCGGGAGGGACCGACGATACGCAGTATTTT	CATSDRVAGGTDDTQYF
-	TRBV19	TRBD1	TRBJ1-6	TGTGCCAGTAAGACAGGGAATTATAATTCACCCCTCCACTTT	CASKTGNYNSPLHF
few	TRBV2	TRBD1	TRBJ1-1	TGTGCCAGCACCCCCATGAGACAGGGGGGCCTTGAAGCTTTCTTT	CASTPMRQGGLEAFF
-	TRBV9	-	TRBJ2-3	TGTGCCAGCAGCACCAAACCCCGGTCGGGGATGGCAGATACGCAGTATTTT	CASSTKPRSGMADTQYF
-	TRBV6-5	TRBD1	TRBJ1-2	TGTGCCAGCAGTAAGACCGACAGGGCCTATGGCTACACCTTC	CASSKTDRAYGYTF
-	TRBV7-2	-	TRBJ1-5	TGTGCCAGCAGCTTATTAAGGGGAATGGGGAATCAGCCCCAGCATTTT	CASSLLRGMGNQPQHF
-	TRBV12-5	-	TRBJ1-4	TGTGCTAGTGCCCTCGGGGGGGCAACTAATGAAAAACTGTTTTTT	CASALGGATNEKLFF
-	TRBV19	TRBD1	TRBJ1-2	TGTGCCAGTAGAGCCAAGACAGGGGGAGCTCAAGGCTACACCTTC	CASRAKTGGAQGYTF
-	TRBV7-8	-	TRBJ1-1	TGTGCCAGCAAGAATGGGGTATGGGGCAAGACTGAAGCTTTCTTT	CASKNGVWGKTEAFF
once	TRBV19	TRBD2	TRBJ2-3	TGTGCCAGTAGTCCCCAAGTGCGGGGGTCCACAGATACGCAGTATTTT	CASSPQVRGSTDTQYF
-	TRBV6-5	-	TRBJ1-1	TGTGCCAGCAGTTACGTGGGACTTCCCGCTGAAGCTTTCTTT	CASSYVGLPAEAFF
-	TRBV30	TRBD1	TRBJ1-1	TGTGCCTGGAGCCAAAGGACAGGAACTGAAGCTTTCTTT	CAWSQRTGTEAFF
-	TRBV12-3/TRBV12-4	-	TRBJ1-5	TGTGCCAGCAGCCAACAGCCCCAGCATTTT	CASSQQPQHF
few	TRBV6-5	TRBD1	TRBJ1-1	TGTGCCAGCAGCAAATTCAGGGGGGTCGGTGAAGCTTTCTTT	CASSKFRGVGEAFF
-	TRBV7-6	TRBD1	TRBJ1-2	TGTGCCAGCAGACCTCCGGGACAGAGCTACACCTTC	CASRPPGQSYTF
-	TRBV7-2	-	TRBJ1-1	TGTGCCAGCAGCTTAGCGTTAACTCCTCCCATGAACACTGAAGCTTTCTTT	CASSLALTPPMNTEAFF
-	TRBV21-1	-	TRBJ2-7	TGTGCCCCGGGGGGCGGGCACTCCTACGAGCAGTACTTC	CAPGGGHSYEQYF
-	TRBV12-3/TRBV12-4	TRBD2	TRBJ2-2	TGTGCCAGCAGTCGGACTAGTCGCGGGGAGCTGTTTTTT	CASSRTSRGELFF
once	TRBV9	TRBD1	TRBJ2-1	TGTGCCAGCAGCGTAGCTGGGGGACAGGGGGCGGACAATGAGCAGTTCTTC	CASSVAGGQGADNEQFF
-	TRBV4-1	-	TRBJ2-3	TGCGCCAGCAGCCAAGATACGAGGTGGGATACGCAGTATTTT	CASSQDTRWDTQYF
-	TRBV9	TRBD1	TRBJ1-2	TGTGCCAGCAGCCGGACAGGGTGGGATGGCTACACCTTC	CASSRTGWDGYTF
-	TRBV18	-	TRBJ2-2	TGTGCCAGCTCACGGGAGAAGACCCCGACCGGGGAGCTGTTTTTT	CASSREKTPTGELFF
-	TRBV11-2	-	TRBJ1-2	TGTGCCAGCAGCCTAAGGACAGCTCTTACATATGGCTACACCTTC	CASSLRTALTYGYTF
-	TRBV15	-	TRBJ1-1	TGTGCCACCAGCAGAGATTCTGAGGGGGGGCGAACTGAAGCTTTCTTT	CATSRDSEGGRTEAFF
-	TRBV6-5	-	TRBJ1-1	TGTGCCAGCAGTTATGGGGGGAAGGTTAACACTGAAGCTTTCTTT	CASSYGGKVNTEAFF
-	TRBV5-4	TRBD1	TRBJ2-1	TGTGCCAGCAGCTACCGGGACAGGGGGCTCTATGAGCAGTTCTTC	CASSYRDRGLYEQFF
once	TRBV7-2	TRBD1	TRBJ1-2	TGTGCCAGCAGCTCAGAACCGACAGGGGCAGGATATGGCTACACCTTC	CASSSEPTGAGYGYTF
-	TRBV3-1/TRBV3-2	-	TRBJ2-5	TGTGCCAGCAGCTCCCATGGAGGGGCGGGATCCCCCGAGTACTTC	CASSSHGGAGSPEYF
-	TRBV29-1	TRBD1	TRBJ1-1	TGCAGCGTTGACAGGACAGGGTTTACTGAAGCTTTCTTT	CSVDRTGFTEAFF
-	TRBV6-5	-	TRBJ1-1	TGTGCCAGCACCGACGAGGTCCCTGAAGCTTTCTTT	CASTDEVPEAFF
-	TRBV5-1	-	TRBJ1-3	TGCGCCAGCAGTTCATCAGGGGATACCGGAAACACCATATATTTT	CASSSSGDTGNTIYF
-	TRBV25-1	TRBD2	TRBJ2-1	TGTGCCAGCAGTCCGCTAGCGGGAGGGCGGAATGAGCAGTTCTTC	CASSPLAGGRNEQFF
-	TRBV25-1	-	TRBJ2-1	TGTGCCAGCACCCAGGGCAATGAGCAGTTCTTC	CASTQGNEQFF
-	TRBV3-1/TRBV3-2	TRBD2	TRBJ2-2	TGTGCCAGCAGCCCCGGACTAGCGGGGGGGCTCAACACCGGGGAGCTGTTTTTT	CASSPGLAGGLNTGELFF
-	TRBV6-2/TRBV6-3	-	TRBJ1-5	TGTGCCAGCAGTTACCGGGTCAATAAGGGCAATCAGCCCCAGCATTTT	CASSYRVNKGNQPQHF
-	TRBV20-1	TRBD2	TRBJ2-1	TGCAGTGCTAGTATTCCCGGGACTAGTCTCGGTAGTAGGCAGTTCTTC	CSASIPGTSLGSRQFF
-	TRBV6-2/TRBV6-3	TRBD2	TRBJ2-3	TGTGCCAGCAGTTTTACTAGCGGGGGGAGCACAGATACGCAGTATTTT	CASSFTSGGSTDTQYF
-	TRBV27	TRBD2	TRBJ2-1	TGTGCCAGCAGTCCCGGGTGGAGCGGGAGGGTATATGATAGCTACAATGAGCAGTTCTTC	CASSPGWSGRVYDSYNEQFF
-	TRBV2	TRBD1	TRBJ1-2	TGTGCCAGCAGTGCACAGGGGGCTATGTATGGCTACACCTTC	CASSAQGAMYGYTF
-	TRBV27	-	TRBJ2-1	TGTGCCAGCAGTTTATCGGGCTACTACAATGAGCAGTTCTTC	CASSLSGYYNEQFF